This T cell receptor (beta chain) derives from a study of T-cell reconstitution after alpha-beta-depleted transplantation in children. Library preparation (for TCRbeta) was performed with unique molecular identifiers. TCRdb independently ran MiXCR on the PCR reads; one entry per CDR3 protein. The table shows 450,000 to 500,000 distinct CDR3 sequences, with approximately 12% occurring only once. Germline CDR1 is SEHNR and CDR2 is FQNEAQ (reference sequence). The CDR3 loop spans 16 amino acids. J was trimmed by 2 bases and V by 6 bases; bases with no gene match: 8. The chain links TRBV7-9 to TRBJ2-1; 9 bases are shared with TRBD1. The source of this sequence is a human donor who donated a stem cell graft to a child with combined immunodeficiency. The sample consisted of PBMCs from the stem cell graft donor, taken from the stem cell graft. The CDR3, as DNA: TGTGCCAGCAGGCTGATGACAGGGGGGGCCTACAATGAGCAGTTCTTC. This codes for CASRLMTGGAYNEQFF. Full variable domain (remainder filled in from reference TRBV7-9 and TRBJ2-1): DTGVSQNPRHKITKRGQNVTFRCDPISEHNRLYWYRQTLGQGPEFLTYFQNEAQLEKSRLLSDRFSAERPKGSFSTLEIQRTEQGDSAMYLCASRLMTGGAYNEQFFGPGTRLTVL.